This T cell receptor beta chain was identified during a study of fetal regulatory T cell absence and autoimmunity (dated by TCRdb to 2016 to 2017). About the full investigation: Exocrine pancreas autoimmunity was observed in the IPEX patients in the absence of clinical diabetes.

This clone was observed a handful of times. Its antigen is currently not known. The sample holds no much larger clone one base away, and base qualities are not on file. From the cysteine through the phenylalanine, the CDR3 covers 13 amino acids. Only the CDR3 region is kept as DNA, spanning 39 bases read in frame from base 1. Cut back by 1 base and 6 bases, the V and J ends lie 10 bases apart. As encoded in the germline V gene, CDR1 is MGHRA while CDR2 is YSYEKL. Beyond this particular receptor, the publication reports: Cord blood and pancreas had broadly similar TRB gene family usage, resembling published neonatal and adult repertoires. Significant oligoclonal enrichment of the TCR compartment was observed in pancreas versus cord blood, with some top clones enriched more than 90-fold. The oligoclonal enrichment was interpreted as support for antigen-driven autoimmunity occurring in the pancreas before birth in IPEX syndrome.

On the immunoSEQ human TCRbeta survey platform, TCRbeta CDR3 regions were amplified and barcoded with a two-step multiplex PCR. Sequencing of the libraries was done on Illumina instruments, and IgH was sequenced in parallel from the same samples. The published analysis was carried out like this. Raw reads were filtered against IMGT V, D, J definitions and binned by a nearest-neighbor algorithm to remove PCR and sequencing errors. Clones were defined as identical nucleotide sequences, and differential abundance between tissues was assessed by per-clone Fisher exact tests with a pFDR threshold of p<0.01. A minimum inclusion filter of 10 in either sample excluded clones with frequencies too low for statistical inference. The immunoSEQ Analyzer was used for pairwise clonal comparisons, while IMGT tools were used to assess gene family usage. TCRdb mirrors the immuneACCESS table, restricted to in-frame sequences. Some clones are absent from its copies; in checked studies, under half trace to an unresolved V gene, and the reason for the others is unknown. V and J calls and clone size are copied from that table; D and trimming were computed from the DNA. Within this sample are some 87,000 clones, with 60% to 80% of them counted one time only. 2% of the sample lies in the top ten.

Repertoire sequencing was done on genomic DNA taken from frozen pancreas tissue. The DNeasy Blood and Tissue Kit was used to extract roughly 1.9-3.1 ug of genomic DNA from umbilical cord blood or frozen pancreas. The chain joins TRBV4-1 to TRBJ2-7; the D gene cannot be named for sure. This sequence originates from a male donor with IPEX syndrome. Sample: pancreas tissue. The sequence in DNA is TGCGCCAGCAGCCAAGGTCTAGTTTCCGAGCAGTACTTC. It translates as CASSQGLVSEQYF.